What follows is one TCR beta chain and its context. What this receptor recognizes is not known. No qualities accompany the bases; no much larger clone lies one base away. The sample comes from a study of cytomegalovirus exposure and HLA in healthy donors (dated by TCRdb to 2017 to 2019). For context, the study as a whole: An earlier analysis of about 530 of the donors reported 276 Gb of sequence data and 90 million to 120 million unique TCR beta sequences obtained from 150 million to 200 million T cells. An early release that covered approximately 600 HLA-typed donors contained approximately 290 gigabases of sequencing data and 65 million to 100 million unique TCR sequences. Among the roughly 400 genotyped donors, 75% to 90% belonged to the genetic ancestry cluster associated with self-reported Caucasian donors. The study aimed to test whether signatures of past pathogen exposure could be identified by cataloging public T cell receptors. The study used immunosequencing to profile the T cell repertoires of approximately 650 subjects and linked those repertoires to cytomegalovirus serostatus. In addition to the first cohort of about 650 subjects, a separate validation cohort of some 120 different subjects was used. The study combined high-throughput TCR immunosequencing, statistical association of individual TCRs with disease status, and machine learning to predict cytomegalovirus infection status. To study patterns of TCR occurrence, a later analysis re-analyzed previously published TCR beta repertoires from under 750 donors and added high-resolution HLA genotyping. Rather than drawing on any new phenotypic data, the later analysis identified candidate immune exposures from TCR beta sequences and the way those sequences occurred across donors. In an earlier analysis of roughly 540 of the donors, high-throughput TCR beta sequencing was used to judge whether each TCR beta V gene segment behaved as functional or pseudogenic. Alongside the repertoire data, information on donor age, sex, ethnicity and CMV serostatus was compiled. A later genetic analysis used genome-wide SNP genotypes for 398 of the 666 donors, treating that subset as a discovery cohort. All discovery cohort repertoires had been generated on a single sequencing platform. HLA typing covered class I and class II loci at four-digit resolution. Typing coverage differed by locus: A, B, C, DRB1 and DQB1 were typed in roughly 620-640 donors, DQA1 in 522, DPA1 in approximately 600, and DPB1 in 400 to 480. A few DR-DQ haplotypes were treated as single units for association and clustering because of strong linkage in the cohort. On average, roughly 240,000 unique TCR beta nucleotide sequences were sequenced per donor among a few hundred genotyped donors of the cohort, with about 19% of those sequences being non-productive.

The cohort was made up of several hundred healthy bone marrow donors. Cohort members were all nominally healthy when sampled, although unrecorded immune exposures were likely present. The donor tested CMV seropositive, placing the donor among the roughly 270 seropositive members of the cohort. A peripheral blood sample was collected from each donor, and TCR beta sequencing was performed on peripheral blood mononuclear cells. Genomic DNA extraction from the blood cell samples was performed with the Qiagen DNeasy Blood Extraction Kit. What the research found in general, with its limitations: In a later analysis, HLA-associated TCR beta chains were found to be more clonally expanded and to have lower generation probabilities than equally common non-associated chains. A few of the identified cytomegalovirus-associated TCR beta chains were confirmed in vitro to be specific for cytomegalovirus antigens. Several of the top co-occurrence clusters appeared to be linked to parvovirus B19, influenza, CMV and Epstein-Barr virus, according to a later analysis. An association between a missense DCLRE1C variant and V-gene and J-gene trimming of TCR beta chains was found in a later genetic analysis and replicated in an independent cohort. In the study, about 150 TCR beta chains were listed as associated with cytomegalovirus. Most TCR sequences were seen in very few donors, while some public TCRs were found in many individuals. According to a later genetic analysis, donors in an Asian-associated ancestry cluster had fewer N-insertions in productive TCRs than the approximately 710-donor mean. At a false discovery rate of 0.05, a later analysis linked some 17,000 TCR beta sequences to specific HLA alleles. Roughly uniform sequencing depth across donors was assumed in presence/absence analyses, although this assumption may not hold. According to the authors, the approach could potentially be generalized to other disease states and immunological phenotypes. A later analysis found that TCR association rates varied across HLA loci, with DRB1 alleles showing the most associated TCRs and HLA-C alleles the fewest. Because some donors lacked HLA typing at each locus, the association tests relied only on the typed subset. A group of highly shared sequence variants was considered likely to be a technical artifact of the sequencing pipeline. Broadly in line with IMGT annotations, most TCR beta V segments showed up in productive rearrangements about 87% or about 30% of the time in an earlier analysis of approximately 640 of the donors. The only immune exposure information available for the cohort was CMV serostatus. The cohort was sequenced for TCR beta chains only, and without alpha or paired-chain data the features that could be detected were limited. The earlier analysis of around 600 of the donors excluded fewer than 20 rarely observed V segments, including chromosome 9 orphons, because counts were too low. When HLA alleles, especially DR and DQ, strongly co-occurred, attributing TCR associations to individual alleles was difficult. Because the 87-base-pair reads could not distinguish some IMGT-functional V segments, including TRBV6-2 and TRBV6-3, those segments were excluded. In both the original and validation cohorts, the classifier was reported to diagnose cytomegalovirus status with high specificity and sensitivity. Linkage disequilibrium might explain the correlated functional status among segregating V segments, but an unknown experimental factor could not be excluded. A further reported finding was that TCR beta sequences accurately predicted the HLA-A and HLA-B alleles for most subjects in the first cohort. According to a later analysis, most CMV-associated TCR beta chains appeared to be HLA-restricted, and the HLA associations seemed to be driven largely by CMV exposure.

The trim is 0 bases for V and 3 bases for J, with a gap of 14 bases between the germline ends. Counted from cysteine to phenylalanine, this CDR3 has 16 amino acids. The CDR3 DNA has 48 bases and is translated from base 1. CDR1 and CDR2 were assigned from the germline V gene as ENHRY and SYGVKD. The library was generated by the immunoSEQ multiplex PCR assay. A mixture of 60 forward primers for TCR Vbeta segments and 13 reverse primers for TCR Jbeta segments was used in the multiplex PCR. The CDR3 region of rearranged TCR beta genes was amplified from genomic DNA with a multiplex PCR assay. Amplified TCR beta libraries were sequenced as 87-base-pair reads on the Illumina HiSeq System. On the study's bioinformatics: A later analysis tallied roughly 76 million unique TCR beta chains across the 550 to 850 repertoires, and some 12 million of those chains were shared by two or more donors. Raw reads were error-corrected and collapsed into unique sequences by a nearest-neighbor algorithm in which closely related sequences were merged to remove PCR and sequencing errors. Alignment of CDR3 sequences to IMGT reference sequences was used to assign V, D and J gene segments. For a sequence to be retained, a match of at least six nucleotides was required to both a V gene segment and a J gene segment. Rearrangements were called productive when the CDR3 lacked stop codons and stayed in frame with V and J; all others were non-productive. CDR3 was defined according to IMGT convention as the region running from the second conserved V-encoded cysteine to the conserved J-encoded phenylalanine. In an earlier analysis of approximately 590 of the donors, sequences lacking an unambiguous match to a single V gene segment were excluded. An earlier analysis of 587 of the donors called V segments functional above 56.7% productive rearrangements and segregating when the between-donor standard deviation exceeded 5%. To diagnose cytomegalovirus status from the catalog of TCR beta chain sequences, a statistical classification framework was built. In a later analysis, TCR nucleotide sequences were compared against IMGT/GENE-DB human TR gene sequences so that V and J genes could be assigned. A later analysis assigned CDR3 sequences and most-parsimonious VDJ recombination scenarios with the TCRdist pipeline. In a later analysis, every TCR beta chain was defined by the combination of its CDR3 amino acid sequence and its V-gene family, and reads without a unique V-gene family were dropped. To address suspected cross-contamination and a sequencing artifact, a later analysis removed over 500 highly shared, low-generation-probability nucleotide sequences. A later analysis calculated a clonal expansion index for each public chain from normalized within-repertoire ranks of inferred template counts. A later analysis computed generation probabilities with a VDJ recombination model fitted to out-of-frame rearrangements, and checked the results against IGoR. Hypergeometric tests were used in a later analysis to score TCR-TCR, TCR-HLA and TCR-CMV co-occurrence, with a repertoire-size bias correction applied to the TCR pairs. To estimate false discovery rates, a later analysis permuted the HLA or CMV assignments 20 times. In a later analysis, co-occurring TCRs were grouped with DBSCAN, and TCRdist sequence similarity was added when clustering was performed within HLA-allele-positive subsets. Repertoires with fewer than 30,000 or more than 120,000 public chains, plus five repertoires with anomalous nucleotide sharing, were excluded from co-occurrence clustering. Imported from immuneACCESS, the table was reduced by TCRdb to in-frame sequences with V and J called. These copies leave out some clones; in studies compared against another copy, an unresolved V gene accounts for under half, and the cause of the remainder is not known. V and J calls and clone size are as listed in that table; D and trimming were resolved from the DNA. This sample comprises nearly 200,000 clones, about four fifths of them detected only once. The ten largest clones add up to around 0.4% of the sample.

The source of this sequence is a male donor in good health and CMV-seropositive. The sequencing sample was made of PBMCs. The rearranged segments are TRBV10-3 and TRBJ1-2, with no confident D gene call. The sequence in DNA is TGTGCCATCAGTGAGTCGACTCTCTCAGCTTACTATGGCTACACCTTC. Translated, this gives CAISESTLSAYYGYTF.